Listed below are T cell receptor beta chains from one sample, sequenced in a study of T-cell reconstitution after alpha-beta-depleted transplantation in children. TCRdb re-called the PCR reads through MiXCR, storing one row per CDR3 protein. The sample comprises approximately 630,000 distinct CDR3 sequences, less than 15% of which are singletons, and roughly 0.84% rests with the top ten. Specimen: PBMCs, collected before TCRalphabeta/CD19-depleted stem cell transplant. These receptors originate from a girl aged 2-10 years with congenital amegakaryocytic thrombocytopenia, due to receive a stem cell transplant. Each CDR3 is given with its conserved first and last residue. A D gene is named only where the DNA matches it firmly. Size tells how often a clone was seen (once, few, many) or the class of an expanded clone, and some rows leave it out.

TRBV12-3/TRBV12-4,many,TRBD2,TRBJ2-7,CASSSGTSGSRSYEQYF,TGTGCCAGCAGTTCAGGGACTAGCGGGAGTCGATCCTACGAGCAGTACTTC
TRBV12-3/TRBV12-4,-,-,TRBJ1-2,CAIPLGGGGYTF,TGTGCCATCCCCTTAGGAGGAGGCGGCTACACCTTC
TRBV30,few,TRBD2,TRBJ2-1,CAGRRWLAGDNEQFF,TGTGCCGGTAGACGGTGGCTAGCGGGAGACAATGAGCAGTTCTTC
TRBV12-3/TRBV12-4,-,-,TRBJ2-1,CASTFGRIPYNEQFF,TGTGCCAGCACTTTCGGGCGAATACCCTACAATGAGCAGTTCTTC
TRBV27,many,-,TRBJ1-5,CASSLSGSPPQHF,TGTGCCAGCAGTTTATCGGGCAGCCCGCCCCAGCATTTT
TRBV7-6,-,TRBD2,TRBJ2-1,CASSLKPGLAVDPHNEQFF,TGTGCCAGCAGCTTAAAGCCGGGACTAGCGGTCGACCCGCACAATGAGCAGTTCTTC
TRBV29-1,-,-,TRBJ1-2,CSVGLSGPRYGDTF,TGCAGCGTTGGTCTTAGTGGGCCTCGATATGGCGACACCTTC
TRBV20-1,many,TRBD2,TRBJ2-1,CSAAGGGSQKGNEQFF,TGCAGTGCTGCGGGGGGCGGGAGCCAGAAGGGCAATGAGCAGTTCTTC
TRBV12-3/TRBV12-4,-,-,TRBJ1-1,CASSLTVTEAFF,TGTGCCAGCAGTTTAACGGTCACTGAAGCTTTCTTT
TRBV12-3/TRBV12-4,many,-,TRBJ2-7,CASSLVALRLDEQYF,TGTGCCAGCAGTTTAGTAGCGCTAAGGCTGGACGAGCAGTACTTC
TRBV28,few,-,TRBJ2-2,CASSFTLIGELFF,TGTGCCAGCAGTTTCACTTTGATCGGGGAGCTGTTTTTT
TRBV5-1,once,-,TRBJ1-4,CASSFRTANEKLFF,TGCGCCAGCAGCTTTCGGACTGCGAATGAAAAACTGTTTTTT
TRBV14,many,-,TRBJ1-1,CASSLSTRDTLITEAFF,TGTGCCAGCAGCCTAAGCACACGGGACACCTTAATCACTGAAGCTTTCTTT
TRBV24-1,few,TRBD2,TRBJ2-1,CATSDPLAGGDNEQFF,TGTGCCACCAGTGACCCTCTAGCGGGAGGGGACAATGAGCAGTTCTTC
TRBV20-1,many,TRBD2,TRBJ2-7,CSALSGTSRYEQYF,TGCAGTGCTTTAAGCGGGACTAGCCGCTACGAGCAGTACTTC
TRBV6-5,many,-,TRBJ1-5,CASSYRVGGNSNQPQHF,TGTGCCAGCAGTTACCGCGTGGGGGGCAATAGCAATCAGCCCCAGCATTTT
TRBV20-1,-,-,TRBJ2-7,CSASALRGIYEQYF,TGCAGTGCCAGCGCCTTAAGGGGTATCTACGAGCAGTACTTC
TRBV7-3,-,-,TRBJ2-3,CASSFSPRYGQYF,TGTGCCAGCAGCTTTTCGCCGCGATACGGGCAGTATTTT
TRBV20-1,many,TRBD1,TRBJ1-4,CSARGGGRGEKLFF,TGCAGTGCTAGAGGAGGGGGCCGGGGCGAAAAACTGTTTTTT
TRBV9,many,-,TRBJ1-2,CASSPGVSYGYTF,TGTGCCAGCAGCCCGGGGGTTAGCTATGGCTACACCTTC
TRBV20-1,few,-,TRBJ2-1,CSASGNPNEQFF,TGCAGTGCTAGTGGCAACCCCAATGAGCAGTTCTTC
TRBV2,few,-,TRBJ2-7,CASRESAVFEQYF,TGTGCCAGCAGGGAATCCGCGGTGTTCGAGCAGTACTTC
TRBV20-1,-,-,TRBJ1-1,CSARFEALGTEAFF,TGCAGTGCTAGGTTCGAGGCGCTTGGCACTGAAGCTTTCTTT
TRBV2,-,TRBD2,TRBJ2-1,CTFSLNSSPFAGGTVEQFF,TGTACCTTCAGTTTAAATTCCTCCCCCTTTGCGGGAGGGACTGTTGAGCAGTTCTTC
TRBV14,few,-,TRBJ1-1,CASSRSGRYTEAFF,TGTGCCAGCAGCCGGTCAGGGAGGTACACTGAAGCTTTCTTT
TRBV29-1,few,-,TRBJ1-5,CSGRIQPQHF,TGCAGCGGAAGAATTCAGCCCCAGCATTTT
TRBV12-3/TRBV12-4,many,-,TRBJ1-2,CASSLSGQSYGYTF,TGTGCCAGCAGTTTAAGCGGGCAGAGTTATGGCTACACCTTC
TRBV12-3/TRBV12-4,-,-,TRBJ2-7,CASSFVSLAKRGEQYF,TGTGCCAGCAGTTTTGTAAGTCTAGCCAAAAGGGGCGAGCAGTACTTC
TRBV5-1,once,-,TRBJ2-7,CASRVLRAGTDEQYF,TGCGCCAGCAGGGTACTCAGGGCTGGGACGGACGAGCAGTACTTC
TRBV5-1,-,-,TRBJ2-3,CASSFPGTSGTDTQYF,TGCGCCAGCAGCTTCCCCGGGACCTCAGGCACAGATACGCAGTATTTT
TRBV7-6,many,-,TRBJ2-3,CASSLAGWMDTQYF,TGTGCCAGCAGCTTAGCAGGGTGGATGGATACGCAGTATTTT
TRBV4-1,few,-,TRBJ2-7,CASSQDLTGREQYF,TGCGCCAGCAGCCAAGATCTAACTGGGCGGGAGCAGTACTTC
TRBV5-1,few,TRBD1,TRBJ2-2,CASSYRSPGTGANTGELFF,TGCGCCAGCAGTTATCGTTCGCCCGGGACAGGGGCTAACACCGGGGAGCTGTTTTTT
TRBV7-2,many,-,TRBJ2-5,CASSLLRAETQYF,TGTGCCAGCAGCCTCTTGCGAGCGGAGACCCAGTACTTC
TRBV5-1,few,TRBD2,TRBJ2-3,CASSLGLAGEADTQYF,TGCGCCAGCAGCTTGGGACTAGCGGGAGAGGCAGATACGCAGTATTTT
TRBV3-1,many,TRBD2,TRBJ2-7,CASSQDRLAVYEQYF,TGTGCCAGCAGCCAAGATAGGCTAGCGGTCTACGAGCAGTACTTC
TRBV10-1,-,-,TRBJ2-7,CASSDGSGVGEQYF,TGCGCCAGCAGTGACGGGTCGGGAGTCGGCGAGCAGTACTTC
TRBV12-3/TRBV12-4,-,TRBD2,TRBJ2-1,CASSLRWASGIFFGEQFF,TGTGCCAGCAGTTTAAGATGGGCTAGCGGGATATTTTTTGGTGAGCAGTTCTTC
TRBV12-3/TRBV12-4,many,-,TRBJ2-3,CASTRSVTDTQYF,TGTGCCAGCACCCGGTCGGTTACAGATACGCAGTATTTT
TRBV29-1,many,TRBD1,TRBJ1-2,CSVDPETGPGYGYTF,TGCAGCGTTGACCCCGAGACAGGGCCTGGCTATGGCTACACCTTC
TRBV20-1,-,-,TRBJ2-3,CSAILLGPNTDTQYF,TGCAGTGCTATCTTACTAGGGCCCAACACAGATACGCAGTATTTT